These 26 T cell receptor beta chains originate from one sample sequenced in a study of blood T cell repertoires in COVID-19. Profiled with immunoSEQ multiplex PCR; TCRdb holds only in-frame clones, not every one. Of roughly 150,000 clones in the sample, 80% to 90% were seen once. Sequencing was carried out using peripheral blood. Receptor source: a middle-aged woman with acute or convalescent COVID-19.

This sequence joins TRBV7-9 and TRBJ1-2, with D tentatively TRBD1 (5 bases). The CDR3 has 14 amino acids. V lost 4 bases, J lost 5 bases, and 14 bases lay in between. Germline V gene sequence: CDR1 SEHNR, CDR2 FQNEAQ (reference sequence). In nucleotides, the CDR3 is TGTGCCAGCAGCTCCGGGTCAGGGCGTTATGGCTACACCTTC. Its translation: CASSSGSGRYGYTF.

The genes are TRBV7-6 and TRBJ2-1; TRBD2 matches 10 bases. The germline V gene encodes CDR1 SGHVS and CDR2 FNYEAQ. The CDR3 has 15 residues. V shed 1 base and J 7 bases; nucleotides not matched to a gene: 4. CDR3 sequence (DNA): TGTGCCAGCAGCTTAGTAGCGGGGGGTCGGAATGAGCAGTTCTTC. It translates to CASSLVAGGRNEQFF.

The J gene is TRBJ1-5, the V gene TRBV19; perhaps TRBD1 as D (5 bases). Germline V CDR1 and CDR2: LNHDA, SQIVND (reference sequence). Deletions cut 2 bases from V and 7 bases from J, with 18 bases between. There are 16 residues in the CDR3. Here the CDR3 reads CASSILLGLSLQPQHF. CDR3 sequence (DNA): TGTGCCAGTAGTATACTTCTGGGGCTTTCGCTCCAGCCCCAGCATTTT. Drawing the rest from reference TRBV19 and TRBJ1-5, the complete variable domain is DGGITQSPKYLFRKEGQNVTLSCEQNLNHDAMYWYRQDPGQGLRLIYYSQIVNDFQKGDIAEGYSVSREKKESFPLTVTSAQKNPTAFYLCASSILLGLSLQPQHFGDGTRLSIL.

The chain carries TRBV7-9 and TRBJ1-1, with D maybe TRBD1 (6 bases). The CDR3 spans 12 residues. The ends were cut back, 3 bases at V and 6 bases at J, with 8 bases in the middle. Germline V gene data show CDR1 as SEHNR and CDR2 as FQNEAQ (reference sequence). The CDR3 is CASSFRGPEAFF. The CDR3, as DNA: TGTGCCAGCAGCTTCAGGGGACCTGAAGCTTTCTTT. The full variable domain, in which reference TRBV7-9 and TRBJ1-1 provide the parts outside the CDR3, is DTGVSQNPRHKITKRGQNVTFRCDPISEHNRLYWYRQTLGQGPEFLTYFQNEAQLEKSRLLSDRFSAERPKGSFSTLEIQRTEQGDSAMYLCASSFRGPEAFFGQGTRLTVV.

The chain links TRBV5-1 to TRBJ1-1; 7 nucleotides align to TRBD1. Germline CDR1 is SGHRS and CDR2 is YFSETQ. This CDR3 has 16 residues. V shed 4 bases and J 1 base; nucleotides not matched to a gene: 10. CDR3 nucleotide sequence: TGCGCCAGCAGCGAGGGGACAGCCATCAAGAACACTGAAGCTTTCTTT. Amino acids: CASSEGTAIKNTEAFF.

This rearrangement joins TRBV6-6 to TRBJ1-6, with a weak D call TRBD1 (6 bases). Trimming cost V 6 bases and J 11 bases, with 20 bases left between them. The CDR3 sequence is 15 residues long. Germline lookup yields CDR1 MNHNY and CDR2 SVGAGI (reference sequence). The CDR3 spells CASSLDFNGQPPLHF. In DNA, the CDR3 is TGTGCCAGCAGCCTCGATTTTAATGGACAGCCACCCCTCCACTTT.

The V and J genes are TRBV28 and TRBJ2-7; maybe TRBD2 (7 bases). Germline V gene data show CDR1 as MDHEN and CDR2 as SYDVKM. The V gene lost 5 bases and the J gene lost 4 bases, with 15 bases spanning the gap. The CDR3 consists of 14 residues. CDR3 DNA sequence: TGTGCCAGCAGTCTCATACGGGGGGCTTACGAGCAGTACTTC. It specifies CASSLIRGAYEQYF.

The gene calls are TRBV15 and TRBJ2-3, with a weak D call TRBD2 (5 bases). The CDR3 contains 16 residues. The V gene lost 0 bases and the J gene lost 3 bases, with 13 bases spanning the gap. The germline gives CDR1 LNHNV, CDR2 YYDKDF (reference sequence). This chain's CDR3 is CATSRDGSLQTDTQYF. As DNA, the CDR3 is TGTGCCACCAGCAGAGATGGGAGTCTTCAGACAGATACGCAGTATTTT.

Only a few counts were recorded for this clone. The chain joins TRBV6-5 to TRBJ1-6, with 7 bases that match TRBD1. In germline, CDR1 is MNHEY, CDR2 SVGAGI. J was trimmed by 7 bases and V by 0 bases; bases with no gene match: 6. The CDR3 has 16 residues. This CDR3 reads CASSYSLGQDNSPLHF. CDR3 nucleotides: TGTGCCAGCAGTTACTCCCTAGGACAGGACAATTCACCCCTCCACTTT.

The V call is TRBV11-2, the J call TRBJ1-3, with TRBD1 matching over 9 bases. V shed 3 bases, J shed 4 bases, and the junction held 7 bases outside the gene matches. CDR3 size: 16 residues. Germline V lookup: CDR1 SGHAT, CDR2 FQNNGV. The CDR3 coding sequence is TGTGCCAGCAGCTTGGAGGGACAGGGAGTGGGAAACACCATATATTTT. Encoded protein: CASSLEGQGVGNTIYF.

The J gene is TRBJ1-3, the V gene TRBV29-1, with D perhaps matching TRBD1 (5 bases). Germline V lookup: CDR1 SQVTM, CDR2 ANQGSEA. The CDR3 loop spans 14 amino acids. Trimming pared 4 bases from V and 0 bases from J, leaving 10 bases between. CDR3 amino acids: CSVVFRASGNTIYF. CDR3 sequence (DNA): TGCAGCGTTGTCTTCAGGGCCTCTGGAAACACCATATATTTT.

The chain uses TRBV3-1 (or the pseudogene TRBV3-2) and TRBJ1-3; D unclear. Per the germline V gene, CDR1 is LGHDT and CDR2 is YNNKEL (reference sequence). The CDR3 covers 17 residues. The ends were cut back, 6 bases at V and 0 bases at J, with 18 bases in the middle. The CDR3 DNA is TGTGCCAGCAGTCCAAGAGTAGCTGATTACTCTGGAAACACCATATATTTT. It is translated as CASSPRVADYSGNTIYF.

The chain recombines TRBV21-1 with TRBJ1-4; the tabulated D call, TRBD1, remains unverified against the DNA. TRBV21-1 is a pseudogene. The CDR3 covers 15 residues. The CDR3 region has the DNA TGTGCCAGCAGCAGGCAAGATACAACTAATGAAAAACTGTTTTTT. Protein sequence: CASSRQDTTNEKLFF.

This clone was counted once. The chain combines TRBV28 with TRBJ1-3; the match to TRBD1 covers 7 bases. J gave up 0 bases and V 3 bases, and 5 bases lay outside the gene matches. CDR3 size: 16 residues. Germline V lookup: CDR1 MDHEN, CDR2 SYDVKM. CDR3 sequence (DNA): TGTGCCAGCAGTTTTGGGACAGAGAACTCTGGAAACACCATATATTTT. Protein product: CASSFGTENSGNTIYF. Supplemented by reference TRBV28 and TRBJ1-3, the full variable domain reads DVKVTQSSRYLVKRTGEKVFLECVQDMDHENMFWYRQDPGLGLRLIYFSYDVKMKEKGDIPEGYSVSREKKERFSLILESASTNQTSMYLCASSFGTENSGNTIYFGEGSWLTVV.

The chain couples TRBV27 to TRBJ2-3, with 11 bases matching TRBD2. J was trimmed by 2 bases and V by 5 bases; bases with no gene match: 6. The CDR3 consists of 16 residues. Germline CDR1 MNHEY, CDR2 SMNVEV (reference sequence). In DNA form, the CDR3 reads TGTGCCAGCAGTCCAAGACTAGCGGGGACCACAGATACGCAGTATTTT. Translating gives CASSPRLAGTTDTQYF.

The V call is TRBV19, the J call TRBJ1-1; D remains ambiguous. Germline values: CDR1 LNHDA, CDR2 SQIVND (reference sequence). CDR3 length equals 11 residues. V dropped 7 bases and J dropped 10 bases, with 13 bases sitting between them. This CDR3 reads CASIGGHVAFF. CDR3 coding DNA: TGTGCCAGTATCGGAGGGCATGTAGCTTTCTTT.

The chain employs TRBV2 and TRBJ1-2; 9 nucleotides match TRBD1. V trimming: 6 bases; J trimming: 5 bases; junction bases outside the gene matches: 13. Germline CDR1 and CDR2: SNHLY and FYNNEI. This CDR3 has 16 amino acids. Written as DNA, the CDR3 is TGTGCCAGCAGAAGTACAGGGGGCGATCGGATTTATGGCTACACCTTC. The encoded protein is CASRSTGGDRIYGYTF.

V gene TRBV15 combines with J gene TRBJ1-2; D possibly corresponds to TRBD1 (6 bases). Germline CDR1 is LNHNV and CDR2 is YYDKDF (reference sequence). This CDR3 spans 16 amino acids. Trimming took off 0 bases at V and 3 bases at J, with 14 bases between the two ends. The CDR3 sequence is CATSREGQGLYYGYTF. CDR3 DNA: TGTGCCACCAGCAGAGAGGGGCAGGGGTTATACTATGGCTACACCTTC. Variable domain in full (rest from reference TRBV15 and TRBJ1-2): DAMVIQNPRYQVTQFGKPVTLSCSQTLNHNVMYWYQQKSSQAPKLLFHYYDKDFNNEADTPDNFQSRRPNTSFCFLDIRSPGLGDTAMYLCATSREGQGLYYGYTFGSGTRLTVV.

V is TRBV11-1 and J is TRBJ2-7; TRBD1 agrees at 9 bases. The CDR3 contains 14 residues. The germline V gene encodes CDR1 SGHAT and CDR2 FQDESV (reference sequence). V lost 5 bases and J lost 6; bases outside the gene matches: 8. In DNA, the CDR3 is TGTGCCAGCAGCCTGGACAGGGGTCCGCTCGAGCAGTACTTC. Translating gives CASSLDRGPLEQYF.

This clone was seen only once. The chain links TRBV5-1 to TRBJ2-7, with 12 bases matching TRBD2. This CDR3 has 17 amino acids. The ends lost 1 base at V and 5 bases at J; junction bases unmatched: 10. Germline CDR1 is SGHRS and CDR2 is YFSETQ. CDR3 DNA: TGCGCCAGCAGCTTGACCCCCCTAGCGGGGGGGTGGGACGAGCAGTACTTC. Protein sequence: CASSLTPLAGGWDEQYF.

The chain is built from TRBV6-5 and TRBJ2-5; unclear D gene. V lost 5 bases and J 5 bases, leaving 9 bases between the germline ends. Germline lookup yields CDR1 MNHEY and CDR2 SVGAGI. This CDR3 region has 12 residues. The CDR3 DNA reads TGTGCCAGCAGTCGGTTCGGGGAGACCCAGTACTTC. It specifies CASSRFGETQYF.

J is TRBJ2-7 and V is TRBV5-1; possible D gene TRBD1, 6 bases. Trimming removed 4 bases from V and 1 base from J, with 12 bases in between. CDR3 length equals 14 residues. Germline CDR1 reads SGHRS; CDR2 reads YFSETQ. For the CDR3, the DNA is TGCGCCAGCAGCCCCGGGACAAGTTCCTACGAGCAGTACTTC. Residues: CASSPGTSSYEQYF.

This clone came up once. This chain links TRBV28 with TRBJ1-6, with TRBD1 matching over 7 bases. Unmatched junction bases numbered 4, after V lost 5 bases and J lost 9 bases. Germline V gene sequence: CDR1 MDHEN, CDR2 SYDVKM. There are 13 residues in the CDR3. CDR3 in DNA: TGTGCCAGCAGTGACAGGGTAGCTTCACCCCTCCACTTT. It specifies CASSDRVASPLHF.

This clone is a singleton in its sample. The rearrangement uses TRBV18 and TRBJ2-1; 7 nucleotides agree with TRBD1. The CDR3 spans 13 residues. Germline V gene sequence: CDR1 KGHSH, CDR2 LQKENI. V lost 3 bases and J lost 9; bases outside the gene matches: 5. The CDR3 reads CASSPTTGLEQFF. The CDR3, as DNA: TGTGCCAGCTCACCTACGACAGGGCTTGAGCAGTTCTTC.

CDR3 sequence: CASSLRTGLAGTSYEQYF. The DNA for the CDR3 is TGTGCCAGCAGCCTAAGGACCGGACTAGCGGGAACCTCCTACGAGCAGTACTTC. The gene calls are TRBV7-2 and TRBJ2-7; 12 bases align to TRBD2. Germline V gene data show CDR1 as SGHTA and CDR2 as FQGNSA. Trimming at V came to 5 bases and at J to 0 bases, leaving 11 bases not matched to a gene. CDR3 length: 18 residues.

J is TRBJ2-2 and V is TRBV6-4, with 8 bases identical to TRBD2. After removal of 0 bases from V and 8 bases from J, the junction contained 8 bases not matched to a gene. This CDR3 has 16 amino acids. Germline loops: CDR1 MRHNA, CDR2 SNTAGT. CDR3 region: CASSDSPSGSVGELFF. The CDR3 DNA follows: TGTGCCAGCAGTGACTCACCAAGCGGGAGTGTAGGGGAGCTGTTTTTT.